This is a list of T cell receptor beta chains from one sample in a study of blood T cells in healthy people across ages. In TCRdb, the 5' RACE reads were re-called with MiXCR into one record per CDR3 protein. The repertoire consists of about 760,000 distinct CDR3 sequences, with more than 20% occurring once and the leading ten covering 9.4%. The same data also contributed to another study, on T cells of mothers and their children.

The sequenced sample was blood. Every receptor here comes from a boy younger than 18 in good health. Each CDR3 is given without its conserved first and last residue.

>TRBV20-1|TRBJ2-1
SARGGLRGGYNEQF
>TRBV29-1|TRBJ2-2
SVGVEDTGELF
>TRBV29-1|TRBJ2-5
SVLDPGEF
>TRBV7-2|TRBJ2-1
ASSLLGLAPYNEQF
>TRBV6-1|TRBJ1-2
ASSENSYGYT
>TRBV6-1|TRBJ2-6
AIPQGVGANVLT
>TRBV14|NA
ASSQVGRGYDEQF
>TRBV4-3|TRBJ1-2
ASSQDTGEGYT
>TRBV15|TRBJ2-5
ATSGSFETQY
>TRBV6-2/TRBV6-3|NA
ASRITGTAVYEQY
>TRBV7-8|TRBJ2-1
ASSLRDPLSSYNEQF
>TRBV7-2|TRBJ2-7
ASSLGWTSAYEQY
>TRBV11-2|TRBJ2-5
ASSLLGQANQETQY
>TRBV27|TRBJ2-3
ASSADYRGYTQY
>TRBV7-9|TRBJ2-5
ASSLTGGEQETQY
>TRBV5-1|NA
ASAGGNSYEQY
>TRBV7-9|TRBJ2-5
ASGLGDRREQY
>TRBV12-3/TRBV12-4|NA
ASSFVGLAGGGYEQY
>TRBV2|TRBJ2-2
ASTGGKNTGELF
>TRBV20-1|TRBJ1-4
SAREWGVGEKLF
>TRBV4-2|TRBJ2-1
ASSQGVGTSGRTRYNEQF
>TRBV12-3/TRBV12-4|TRBJ1-2
ASSLTGFVGGWGYT
>TRBV9|TRBJ2-7
ASSSGQKAYEQY
>TRBV27|TRBJ2-1
ASGFYNEQF
>TRBV9|TRBJ2-5
ASSVANLISETQY
>TRBV29-1|TRBJ2-5
SVEEDRGQGLGTQY
>TRBV29-1|TRBJ2-3
SVVTGYSTDTQY
>TRBV3-1|TRBJ2-1
ASSQPTSGFYNEQF
>TRBV11-2|TRBJ1-2
ASNFGDQRYGYT